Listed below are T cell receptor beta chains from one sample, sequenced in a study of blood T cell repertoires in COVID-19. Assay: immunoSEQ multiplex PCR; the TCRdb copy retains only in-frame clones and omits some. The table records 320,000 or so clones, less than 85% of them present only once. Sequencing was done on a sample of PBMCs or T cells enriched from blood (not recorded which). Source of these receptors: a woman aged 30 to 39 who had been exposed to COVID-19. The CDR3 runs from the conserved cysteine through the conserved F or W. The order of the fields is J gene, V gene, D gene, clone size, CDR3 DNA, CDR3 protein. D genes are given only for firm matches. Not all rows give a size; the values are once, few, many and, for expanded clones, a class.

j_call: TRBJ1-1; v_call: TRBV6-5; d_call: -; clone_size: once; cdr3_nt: TGTGCCAGCACCCCCATCCTACAGGGGAACACTGAAGCTTTCTTT; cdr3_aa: CASTPILQGNTEAFF
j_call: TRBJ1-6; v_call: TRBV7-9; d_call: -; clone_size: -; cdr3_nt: TGTGCCAGCAGCTTTCCAGATGGCAATTCACCCCTCCACTTT; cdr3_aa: CASSFPDGNSPLHF
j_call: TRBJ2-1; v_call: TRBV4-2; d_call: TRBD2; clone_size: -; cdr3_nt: TGTGCCAGCAGCCAAGCGGGGGGGGCCTACAATGAGCAGTTCTTC; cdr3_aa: CASSQAGGAYNEQFF
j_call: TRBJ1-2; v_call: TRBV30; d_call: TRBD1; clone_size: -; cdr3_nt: TGTGCCTGGAGTTACCAGGGGGGTAACTATGGCTACACCTTC; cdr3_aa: CAWSYQGGNYGYTF
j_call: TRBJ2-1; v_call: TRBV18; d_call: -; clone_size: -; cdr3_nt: TGTGCCAGCTCAATATCCGGGAAAACTACTAGTGAGCAGTTCTTC; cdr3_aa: CASSISGKTTSEQFF
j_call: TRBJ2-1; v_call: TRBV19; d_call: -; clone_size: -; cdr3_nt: TGTGCCAGTAGTATCTCCTTATACAATGAGCAGTTCTTC; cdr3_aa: CASSISLYNEQFF
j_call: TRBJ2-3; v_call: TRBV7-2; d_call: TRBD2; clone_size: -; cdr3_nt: TGTGCCAGCAGCTCACGGACTAGCGCCGGCACAGATACGCAGTATTTT; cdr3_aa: CASSSRTSAGTDTQYF
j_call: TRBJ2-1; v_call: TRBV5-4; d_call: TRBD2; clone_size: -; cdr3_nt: TGTGCCAGCAGCTTCGGGACTAGCGGGAGCTCAGGGCAGTTCTTC; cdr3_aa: CASSFGTSGSSGQFF
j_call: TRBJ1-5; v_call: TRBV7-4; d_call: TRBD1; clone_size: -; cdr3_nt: TGTGCCAGCAGCTTAGGGCAGGGGGCCCTCAATCAGCCCCAGCATTTT; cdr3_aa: CASSLGQGALNQPQHF
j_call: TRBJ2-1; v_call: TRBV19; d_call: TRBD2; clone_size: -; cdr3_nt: TGTGCCAGTAGTATCCTAGCGGGAGATATTGGGAATGAGCAGTTCTTC; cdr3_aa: CASSILAGDIGNEQFF
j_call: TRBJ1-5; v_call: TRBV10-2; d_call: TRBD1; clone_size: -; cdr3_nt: TGCGCCAGCAGTCAGGGGGGAAGCAATCAGCCCCAGCATTTT; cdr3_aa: CASSQGGSNQPQHF
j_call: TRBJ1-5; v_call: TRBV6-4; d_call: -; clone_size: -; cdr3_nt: TGTGCCAGCAGTCCCGACAATTATAGCAATCAGCCCCAGCATTTT; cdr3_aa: CASSPDNYSNQPQHF
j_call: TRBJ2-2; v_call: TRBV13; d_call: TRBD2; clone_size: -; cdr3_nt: TGTGCCAGCAGCTTAGTCGTTAGCGGGGCCCCCAACACCGGGGAGCTGTTTTTT; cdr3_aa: CASSLVVSGAPNTGELFF
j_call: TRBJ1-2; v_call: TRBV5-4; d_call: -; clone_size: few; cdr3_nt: TGTGCCAGCAGCTCAACCGCGCAGGGCTATGGCTACACCTTC; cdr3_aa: CASSSTAQGYGYTF
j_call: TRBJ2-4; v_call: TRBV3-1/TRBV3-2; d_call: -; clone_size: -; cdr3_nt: TGTGCCAGCAGCCAGCCGGGGTCCCTAGCCAAAAACATTCAGTACTTC; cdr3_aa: CASSQPGSLAKNIQYF
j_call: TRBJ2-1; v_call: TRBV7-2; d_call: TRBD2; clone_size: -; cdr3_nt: TGTGCCAGCAGCTTGCCGGGGGGGGCCTACAATGAGCAGTTCTTC; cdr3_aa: CASSLPGGAYNEQFF
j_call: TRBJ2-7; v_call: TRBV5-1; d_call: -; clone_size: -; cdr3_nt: TGCGCCAGCAGCTCCGACTGGAGCTCCTACGAGCAGTACTTC; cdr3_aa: CASSSDWSSYEQYF
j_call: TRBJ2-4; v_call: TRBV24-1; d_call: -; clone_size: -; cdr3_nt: TGTGCCACCAGTGGCACGACAGGTAGCAAAAACATTCAGTACTTC; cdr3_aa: CATSGTTGSKNIQYF
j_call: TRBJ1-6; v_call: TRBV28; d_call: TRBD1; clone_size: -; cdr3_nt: TGTGCCAGCAGGTCCGACAGGGTGGGTAATTCACCCCTCCACTTT; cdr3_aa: CASRSDRVGNSPLHF
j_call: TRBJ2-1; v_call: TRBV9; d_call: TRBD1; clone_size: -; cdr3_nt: TGTGCCAGCAGCGCCCGGGACAGATACAATGAGCAGTTCTTC; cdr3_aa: CASSARDRYNEQFF
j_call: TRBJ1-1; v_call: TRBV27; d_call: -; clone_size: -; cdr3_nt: TGTGCCAGCAGTCCACTCAACAGGGACACTGAAGCTTTCTTT; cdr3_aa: CASSPLNRDTEAFF
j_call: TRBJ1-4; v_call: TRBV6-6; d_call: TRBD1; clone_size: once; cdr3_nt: TGTGCCAGCAGATCGGGACAGGCGGTTGAAAAACTGTTTTTT; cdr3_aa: CASRSGQAVEKLFF
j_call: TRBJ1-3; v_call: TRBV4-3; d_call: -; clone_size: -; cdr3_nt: TGCGCCAGCAGCCCGGCGGGGGACGGAAACACCATATATTTT; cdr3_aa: CASSPAGDGNTIYF
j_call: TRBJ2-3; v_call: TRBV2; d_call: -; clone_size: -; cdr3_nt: TGTGCCAGCGGGGTGGAGGGCACAGATACGCAGTATTTT; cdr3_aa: CASGVEGTDTQYF